The 10 T cell receptor beta chains reported below all come from one sample, sequenced in a study of T cell responses to AZD1222 COVID-19 vaccine. Sequenced by immunoSEQ multiplex PCR; TCRdb stores in-frame clones only, minus some. Of 95,000 to 130,000 clones in the sample, 90% to 95% were seen once. The sequencing here drew on peripheral blood, taken on day 0 of AZD1222 vaccination. The receptors come from an adult in good health.

This clone was picked up one time. The chain recombines TRBV6-4 with TRBJ2-7, with TRBD2 identical over 7 bases. The V gene's germline CDR1 is MRHNA and CDR2 SNTAGT. This CDR3 region has 15 residues. The J segment lost 0 bases and the V segment lost 6 bases, leaving 8 bases of the junction unmatched. For the CDR3, the DNA is TGTGCCAGCAGCGTAGAAGCGGGGCTCTCCTACGAGCAGTACTTC. Encoded protein: CASSVEAGLSYEQYF.

This clone appeared a few times. The CDR3 loop is CASSESGNWDAYTF. In nucleotides, the CDR3 is TGTGCCAGCAGTGAGTCGGGGAATTGGGACGCCTACACCTTC. The chain has TRBV2 and TRBJ1-2; D is perhaps TRBD1 (5 bases). The germline V and J ends were trimmed by 3 bases and 10 bases, with 18 bases remaining between them. The CDR3 is made up of 14 amino acids. Per the germline V gene, CDR1 is SNHLY and CDR2 is FYNNEI.

This chain uses TRBV27 with TRBJ2-7, with TRBD2 matching 7 bases. CDR1 and CDR2 from the germline V gene are MNHEY and SMNVEV (reference sequence). Germline trimming cut 1 base from V and 4 bases from J; bases unmatched to any gene: 7. This CDR3 comprises 15 residues. CDR3 sequence reads: CASSLLGGSRYEQYF. CDR3 coding DNA: TGTGCCAGCAGTTTATTGGGCGGGAGTAGGTACGAGCAGTACTTC.

The chain joins TRBV28 to TRBJ1-3; the match to TRBD1 covers 7 bases. This CDR3 contains 13 residues. Per the germline V gene, CDR1 is MDHEN and CDR2 is SYDVKM. After removal of 11 bases from V and 8 bases from J, the junction contained 12 bases not matched to a gene. The CDR3 bases are TGTGCCGTCATTAGGGACAGTTTAGACACCATATATTTT. Translation gives CAVIRDSLDTIYF.

The chain uses TRBV30 and TRBJ1-5; D remains ambiguous. In germline, CDR1 is GTSNPN, CDR2 SVGIG (reference sequence). V lost 2 bases and J lost 6, with 11 bases in between. This CDR3 has 13 residues. Here the CDR3 reads CAWSFGRGQPQHF. For the CDR3, the DNA is TGTGCCTGGAGTTTCGGCAGAGGTCAGCCCCAGCATTTT. Full variable domain (missing parts from reference TRBV30 and TRBJ1-5): SQTIHQWPATLVQPVGSPLSLECTVEGTSNPNLYWYRQAAGRGLQLLFYSVGIGQISSEVPQNLSASRPQDRQFILSSKKLLLSDSGFYLCAWSFGRGQPQHFGDGTRLSIL.

The J gene is TRBJ2-5, the V gene TRBV28; 9 nucleotides match TRBD2. The CDR3 sequence is 16 residues long. Trimming took 6 bases from V and 1 from J; bases not matched to a gene: 9. Germline lookup yields CDR1 MDHEN and CDR2 SYDVKM. CDR3 amino acids: CASRMGASGIQETQYF. The CDR3 nucleotides are TGTGCCAGCAGGATGGGGGCTAGCGGGATCCAAGAGACCCAGTACTTC. Combining the CDR3 with reference TRBV28 and TRBJ2-5 gives the whole variable domain DVKVTQSSRYLVKRTGEKVFLECVQDMDHENMFWYRQDPGLGLRLIYFSYDVKMKEKGDIPEGYSVSREKKERFSLILESASTNQTSMYLCASRMGASGIQETQYFGPGTRLLVL.

The chain uses TRBV4-1 and TRBJ2-1; TRBD2 matches at 12 bases. Germline values: CDR1 MGHRA, CDR2 YSYEKL. Germline trimming cut 2 bases from V and 7 bases from J; bases unmatched to any gene: 9. This CDR3 spans 17 amino acids. CDR3 sequence: CASSQPRASGRENEQFF. CDR3 DNA sequence: TGCGCCAGCAGCCAACCCCGGGCTAGCGGGAGGGAAAATGAGCAGTTCTTC.

The chain uses TRBV28 and TRBJ2-5; 10 bases are a match to TRBD2. This CDR3 has 14 residues. Per germline, CDR1 MDHEN and CDR2 SYDVKM. The J segment lost 5 bases and the V segment lost 5 bases, leaving 5 bases of the junction unmatched. Written as DNA, the CDR3 is TGTGCCAGCAGTCCTAGCGGGAGTGGTGAGACCCAGTACTTC. This translates into CASSPSGSGETQYF.

The gene calls are TRBV5-1 and TRBJ2-5; 11 nucleotides line up with TRBD2. CDR1 is SGHRS, CDR2 YFSETQ, per germline. The CDR3 totals 18 residues. With 0 bases clipped from V and 3 bases from J, the junction kept 10 bases outside the gene matches. The CDR3 spells CASSLGVLAGGNEETQYF. The CDR3 DNA follows: TGCGCCAGCAGCTTGGGAGTCCTAGCGGGAGGAAACGAAGAGACCCAGTACTTC.

This chain connects TRBV7-9 to TRBJ2-7, with D possibly matching TRBD1 (5 bases). Looked up from germline, CDR1 is SEHNR and CDR2 is FQNEAQ (reference sequence). The CDR3 is 12 amino acids. V lost 4 bases and J lost 3, with 7 bases in between. The CDR3 DNA is TGTGCCAGCAGCTCTCAGGGCTACGAGCAGTACTTC. Translation: CASSSQGYEQYF.